What follows is one TCR beta chain and its context. A read error may account for a junction end that differs from germline. TCR beta CDR3 amplification used RNA transcripts. A first-round RT-PCR used HTBI primers, followed by a second-round multiplex PCR. MiXCR, applied by TCRdb to the multiplex PCR reads, yields one record per CDR3 protein. The profile shows roughly 220,000 distinct CDR3 sequences, around 42% of them singletons. The data stem from a study of Graves' ophthalmopathy and Graves' hyperthyroidism. The CDR3 runs 14 residues. In germline, CDR1 is SNHLY, CDR2 FYNNEI. Sequencing was performed on peripheral blood. The rearrangement uses TRBV2 and TRBJ1-1, with TRBD1 identical over 7 bases. The receptor comes from an adult man with Graves' ophthalmopathy. The CDR3 here is CDSSRGQPNTEAFF. In DNA form, the CDR3 reads TGTGACAGCAGTAGGGGACAGCCGAACACTGAAGCTTTCTTT.